This T cell receptor beta chain was identified during a study of regulatory T cells in long-lasting Graves disease. Time point indicated: newly diagnosed GD, antithyroid drugs for less than 3 months. From PBMCs, RNA was extracted and then used to make the TCR library. In regard to this clonotype: This is likely a read error, given that the CDR3 carries no conserved phenylalanine or tryptophan at its end.

Sequencing libraries for TCR beta were prepared with iRepertoire HTBI primers and Arm-PCR of CDR3 regions. MiXCR, applied by TCRdb to the multiplex PCR reads, yields one record per CDR3 protein. The sample holds around 500,000 distinct CDR3 sequences, 13% seen once. Germline loops: CDR1 SGHNT, CDR2 YYREEE (reference sequence). V shed 0 bases and J shed 4 bases, with 13 bases lying between them. The CDR3 totals 15 residues. Separately, the same data were catalogued under a study of T cells in Graves' hyperthyroidism and ophthalmopathy. This second study says: Not enrolled were patients with uncontrolled infection, other autoimmune disease, pregnancy or lactation.

The sequences come from peripheral blood mononuclear cells (PBMCs), collected at new diagnosis, from a patient treated with antithyroid drugs. The chain couples TRBV5-4 to TRBJ1-1; D is possibly TRBD1 (6 bases). This TCR was recovered from a man aged 25-45 years with Graves disease. The CDR3 region has the DNA TGTGCCAGCAGCTTGGGGGGGCGGGGGATCACTGAAGCTTTCTCT. As protein: CASSLGGRGITEAFS.